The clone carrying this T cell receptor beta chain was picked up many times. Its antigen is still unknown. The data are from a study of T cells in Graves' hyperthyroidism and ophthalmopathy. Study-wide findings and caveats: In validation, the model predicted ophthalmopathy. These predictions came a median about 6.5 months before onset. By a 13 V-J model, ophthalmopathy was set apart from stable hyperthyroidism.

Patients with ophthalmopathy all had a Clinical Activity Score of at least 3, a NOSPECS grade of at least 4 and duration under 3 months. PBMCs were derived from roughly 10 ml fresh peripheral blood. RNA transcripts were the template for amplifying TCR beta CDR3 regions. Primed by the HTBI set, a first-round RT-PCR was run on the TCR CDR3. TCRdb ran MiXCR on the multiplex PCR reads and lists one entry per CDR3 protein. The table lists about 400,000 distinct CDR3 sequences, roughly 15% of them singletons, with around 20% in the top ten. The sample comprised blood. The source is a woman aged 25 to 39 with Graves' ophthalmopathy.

For the CDR3, the DNA is TGCAGTGCTACTCCGGGACAGGTGGTCTATGGCTACACCTTC. It specifies CSATPGQVVYGYTF. The chain carries TRBV20-1 and TRBJ1-2, with 8 bases lining up with TRBD1. The CDR3 is 14 amino acids. Germline assignment: CDR1 DFQATT and CDR2 SNEGSKA (reference sequence). Unmatched junction bases numbered 8, after V lost 4 bases and J lost 4 bases.